The 3 T cell receptor beta chains below all came from one sample that was sequenced in a study of blood T cell repertoires in COVID-19. Sequencing was performed with immunoSEQ multiplex PCR; in TCRdb, only in-frame clones are kept and a portion is missing. Counted here are under 150,000 clones, 80% occurring once; the ten biggest clones make up over 10%. Specimen: peripheral blood. Source of these receptors: a man aged 60 to 75 with active or convalescent COVID-19.

Written as DNA, the CDR3 is TGTGCCAGCAGCCTACAACAGACGGATGAAGCTTTCTTT. Its translation is CASSLQQTDEAFF. The gene calls are TRBV6-1 and TRBJ1-1; D gene uncertain. Germline lookup yields CDR1 MNHNS and CDR2 SASEGT. This CDR3 contains 13 residues. Trimming pared 6 bases from V and 7 bases from J, leaving 15 bases between.

The sample holds a few counts of this clone. J is TRBJ1-2 and V is TRBV28; D possibly corresponds to TRBD1 (5 bases). Germline loops: CDR1 MDHEN, CDR2 SYDVKM. This CDR3 has 14 amino acids. The V gene lost 2 bases and the J gene lost 4 bases, with 11 bases spanning the gap. The CDR3 bases are TGTGCCAGCAGTTTAGCGGGGGGACCCTATGGCTACACCTTC. Amino acids: CASSLAGGPYGYTF.

V usage is TRBV2 and J usage is TRBJ2-5, with 12 nucleotides matching TRBD2. CDR3 length equals 15 residues. The ends lost 6 bases at V and 2 bases at J; junction bases unmatched: 4. The germline CDR1 and CDR2 sequences are SNHLY and FYNNEI. The CDR3 bases are TGTGCCAGCAGGGGGACTAGCGGGCCTCAAGAGACCCAGTACTTC. Translating gives CASRGTSGPQETQYF.